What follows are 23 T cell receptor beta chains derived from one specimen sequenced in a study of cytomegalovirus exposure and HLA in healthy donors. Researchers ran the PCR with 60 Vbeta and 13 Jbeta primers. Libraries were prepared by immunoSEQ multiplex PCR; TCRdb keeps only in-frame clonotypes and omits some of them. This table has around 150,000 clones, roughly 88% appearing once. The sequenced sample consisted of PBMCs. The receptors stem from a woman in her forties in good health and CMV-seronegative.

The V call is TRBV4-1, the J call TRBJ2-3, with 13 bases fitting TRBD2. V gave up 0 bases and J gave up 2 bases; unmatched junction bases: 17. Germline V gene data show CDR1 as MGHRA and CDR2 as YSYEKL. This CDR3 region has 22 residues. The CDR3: CASSQDQMTSGRLAVITDTQYF. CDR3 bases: TGCGCCAGCAGCCAAGATCAAATGACTAGCGGGAGGCTCGCCGTTATCACAGATACGCAGTATTTT.

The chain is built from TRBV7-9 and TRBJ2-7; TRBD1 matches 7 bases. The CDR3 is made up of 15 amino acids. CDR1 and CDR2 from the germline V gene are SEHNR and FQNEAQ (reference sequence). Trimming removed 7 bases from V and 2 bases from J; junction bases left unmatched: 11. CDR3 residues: CASTARDRAPYEQYF. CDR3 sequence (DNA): TGTGCCAGCACCGCCAGAGACAGGGCCCCCTACGAGCAGTACTTC.

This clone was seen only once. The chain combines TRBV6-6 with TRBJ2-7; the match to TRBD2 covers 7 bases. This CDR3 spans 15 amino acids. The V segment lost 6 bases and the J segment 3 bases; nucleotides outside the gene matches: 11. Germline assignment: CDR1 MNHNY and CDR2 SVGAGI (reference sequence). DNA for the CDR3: TGTGCCAGCAGGAGGGAGTTCCGGGAGGACTACGAGCAGTACTTC. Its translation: CASRREFREDYEQYF.

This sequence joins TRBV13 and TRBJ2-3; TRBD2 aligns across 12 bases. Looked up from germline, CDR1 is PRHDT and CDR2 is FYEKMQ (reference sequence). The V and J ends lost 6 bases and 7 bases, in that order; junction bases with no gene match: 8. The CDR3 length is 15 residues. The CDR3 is CASSPLAGGLNTQYF. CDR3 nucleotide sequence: TGTGCCAGCAGTCCACTAGCGGGAGGCTTAAATACGCAGTATTTT.

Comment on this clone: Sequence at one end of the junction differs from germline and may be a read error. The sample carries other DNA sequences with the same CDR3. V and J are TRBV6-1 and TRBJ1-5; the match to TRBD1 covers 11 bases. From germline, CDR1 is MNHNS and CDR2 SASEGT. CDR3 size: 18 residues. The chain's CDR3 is CASSGTIYRDRGDQPQHF. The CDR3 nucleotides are TGCGCCAGCAGTGGGACGATATACCGGGACAGGGGGGATCAGCCCCAGCATTTT.

The CDR3 nucleotides read TGTGCCAGCAGCGTAGGGGAGGGGGGGCCTGGAAACACCATATATTTT. Translation gives CASSVGEGGPGNTIYF. The V gene is TRBV9, the J gene TRBJ1-3; a possible D gene is TRBD1 (6 bases). CDR3 length equals 16 residues. V was clipped by 0 bases and J by 2 bases, with 12 bases between them. The V gene's germline CDR1 is SGDLS and CDR2 YYNGEE.

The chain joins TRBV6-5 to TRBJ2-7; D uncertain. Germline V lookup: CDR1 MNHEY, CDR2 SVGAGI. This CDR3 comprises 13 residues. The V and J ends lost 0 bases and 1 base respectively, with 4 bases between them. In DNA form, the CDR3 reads TGTGCCAGCAGTTACTCGTCTTCCTACGAGCAGTACTTC. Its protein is CASSYSSSYEQYF.

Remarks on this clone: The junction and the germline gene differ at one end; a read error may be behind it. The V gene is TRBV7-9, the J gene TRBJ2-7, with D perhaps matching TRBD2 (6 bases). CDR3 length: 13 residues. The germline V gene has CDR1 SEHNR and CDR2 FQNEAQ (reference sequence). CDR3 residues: CSSSKDYDYEQYF. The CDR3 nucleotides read TGTTCCAGCAGCAAGGACTACGATTACGAGCAGTACTTC.

CDR3 in amino acids: CASTSPGTDYEQYF. The CDR3 coding sequence is TGTGCCAGCACTTCCCCCGGGACAGACTACGAGCAGTACTTC. The V gene is TRBV6-5, the J gene TRBJ2-7; 7 nucleotides match TRBD1. Germline V gives CDR1 MNHEY, CDR2 SVGAGI. The CDR3 totals 14 residues. Losses at the gene ends were 7 bases for V and 3 bases for J; bases not matched to a gene: 9.

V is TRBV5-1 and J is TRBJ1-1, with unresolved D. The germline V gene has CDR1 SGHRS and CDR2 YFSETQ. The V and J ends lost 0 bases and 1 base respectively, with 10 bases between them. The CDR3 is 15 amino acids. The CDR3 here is CASSLGPAPNTEAFF. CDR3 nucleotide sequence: TGCGCCAGCAGCTTGGGGCCTGCCCCGAACACTGAAGCTTTCTTT.

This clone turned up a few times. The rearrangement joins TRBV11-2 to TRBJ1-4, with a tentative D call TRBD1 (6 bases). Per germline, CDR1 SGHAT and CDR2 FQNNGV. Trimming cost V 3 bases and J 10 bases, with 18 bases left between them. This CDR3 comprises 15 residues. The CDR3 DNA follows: TGTGCCAGCAGCTTGTCGACCCAGGGGAGGGCAAAACTGTTTTTT. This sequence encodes CASSLSTQGRAKLFF.

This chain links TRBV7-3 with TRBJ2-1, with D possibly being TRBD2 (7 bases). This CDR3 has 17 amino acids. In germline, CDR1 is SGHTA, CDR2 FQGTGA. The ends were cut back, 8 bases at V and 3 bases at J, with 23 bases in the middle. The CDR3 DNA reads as TGTGCCAGCGGAGGGGGGGGTCTGATCTCTGGCTACAATGAGCAGTTCTTC. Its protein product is CASGGGGLISGYNEQFF.

In DNA, the CDR3 is TGTGCCATCAGTGAGGGCGGGGGCACAGATACGCAGTATTTT. Translating gives CAISEGGGTDTQYF. This rearrangement joins TRBV10-3 to TRBJ2-3; D possibly corresponds to TRBD2 (6 bases). The V end lost 2 bases, the J end lost 1 base, and 7 bases lay between the germline ends. The CDR3 is 14 amino acids. Germline lookup yields CDR1 ENHRY and CDR2 SYGVKD.

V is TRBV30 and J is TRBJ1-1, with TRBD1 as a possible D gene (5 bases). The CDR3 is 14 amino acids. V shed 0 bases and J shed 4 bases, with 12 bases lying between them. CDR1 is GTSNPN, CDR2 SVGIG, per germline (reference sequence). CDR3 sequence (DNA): TGTGCCTGGAGTGTACACGGGGGAGGCACTGAAGCTTTCTTT. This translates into CAWSVHGGGTEAFF.

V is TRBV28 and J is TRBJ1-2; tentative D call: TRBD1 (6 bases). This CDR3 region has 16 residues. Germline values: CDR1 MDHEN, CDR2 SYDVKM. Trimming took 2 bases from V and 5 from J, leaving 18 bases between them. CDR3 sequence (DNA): TGTGCCAGCAGTTTACCCGGATCAGGGGCCGGGTATGGCTACACCTTC. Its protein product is CASSLPGSGAGYGYTF.

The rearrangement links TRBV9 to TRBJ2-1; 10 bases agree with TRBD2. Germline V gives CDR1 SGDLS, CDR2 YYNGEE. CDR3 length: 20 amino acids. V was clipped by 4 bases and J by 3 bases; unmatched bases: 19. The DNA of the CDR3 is TGTGCCAGCAGCCCCCGGGCTAGCGGGAGTTTGTTGGTCCGCTACAATGAGCAGTTCTTC. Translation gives CASSPRASGSLLVRYNEQFF. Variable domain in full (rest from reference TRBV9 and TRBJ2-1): DSGVTQTPKHLITATGQRVTLRCSPRSGDLSVYWYQQSLDQGLQFLIQYYNGEERAKGNILERFSAQQFPDLHSELNLSSLELGDSALYFCASSPRASGSLLVRYNEQFFGPGTRLTVL.

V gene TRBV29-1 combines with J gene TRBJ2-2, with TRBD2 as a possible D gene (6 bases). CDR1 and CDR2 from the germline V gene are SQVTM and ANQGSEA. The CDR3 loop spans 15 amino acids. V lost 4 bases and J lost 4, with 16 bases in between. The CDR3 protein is CSVGPWGGSTGELFF. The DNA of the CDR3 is TGCAGCGTTGGGCCCTGGGGAGGAAGCACCGGGGAGCTGTTTTTT.

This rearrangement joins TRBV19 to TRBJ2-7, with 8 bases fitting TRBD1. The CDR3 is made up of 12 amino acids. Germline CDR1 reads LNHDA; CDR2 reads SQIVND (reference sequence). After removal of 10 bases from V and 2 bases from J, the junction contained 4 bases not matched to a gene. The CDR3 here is CATATGAYEQYF. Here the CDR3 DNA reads TGTGCCACTGCGACAGGGGCCTACGAGCAGTACTTC.

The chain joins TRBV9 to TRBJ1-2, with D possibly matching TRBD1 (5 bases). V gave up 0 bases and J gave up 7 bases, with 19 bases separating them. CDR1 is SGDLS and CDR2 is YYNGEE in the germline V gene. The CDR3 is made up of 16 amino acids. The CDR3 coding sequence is TGTGCCAGCAGCGTAGGGCAGGGTTTGGTTGTAGGTGGCTACACCTTC. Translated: CASSVGQGLVVGGYTF.

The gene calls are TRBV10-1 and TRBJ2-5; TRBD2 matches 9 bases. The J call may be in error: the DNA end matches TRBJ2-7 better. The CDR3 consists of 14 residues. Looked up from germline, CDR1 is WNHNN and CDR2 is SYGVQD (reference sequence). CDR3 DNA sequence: TGCGCCAGCAGCGATAGCGGGGGTACCTACGAGCAGTACTTC. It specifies CASSDSGGTYEQYF.

The CDR3: CASSKRGSGSPDTQYF. CDR3 bases: TGTGCCAGCAGCAAAAGGGGTAGCGGGAGCCCAGATACGCAGTATTTT. The chain has TRBV21-1 and TRBJ2-3; TRBD2 was called by the table and not checked on the DNA. TRBV21-1 represents a pseudogene. The CDR3 consists of 16 residues.

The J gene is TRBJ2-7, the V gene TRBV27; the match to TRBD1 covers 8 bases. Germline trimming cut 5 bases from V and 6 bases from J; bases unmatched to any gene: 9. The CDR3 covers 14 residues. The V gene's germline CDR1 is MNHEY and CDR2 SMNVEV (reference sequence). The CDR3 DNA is TGTGCCAGCAGTCAACAGACAGGGGTAGGCGAGCAGTACTTC. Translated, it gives CASSQQTGVGEQYF.

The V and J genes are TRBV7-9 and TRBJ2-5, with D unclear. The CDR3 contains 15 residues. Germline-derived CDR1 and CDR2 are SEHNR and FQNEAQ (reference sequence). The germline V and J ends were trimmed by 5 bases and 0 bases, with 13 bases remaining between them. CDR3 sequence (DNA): TGTGCCAGCAGCCCCGCGGCTCAGTACCAAGAGACCCAGTACTTC. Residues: CASSPAAQYQETQYF.